Below, 27 T cell receptor beta chains from the same sample are listed, as sequenced in a study of T-cell memory formation after mild COVID-19. Each CDR3 protein is one row after TCRdb ran MiXCR on the 5' RACE reads. There are more than 450,000 distinct CDR3 sequences in the sample; approximately 19% occur only once, and about 11% lies in the top ten. The sample was PBMCs or a T cell subset sorted from them (not recorded which). Every receptor here comes from an adult woman who had mild COVID-19 (a few samples of this study predate the infection). Cell type and time point are not known.

The J gene is TRBJ2-5, the V gene TRBV18; 13 bases fit TRBD2. CDR1 is KGHSH, CDR2 LQKENI, per germline. J lost 1 base, V lost 6 bases, and 14 bases had no gene match. The CDR3 totals 19 residues. The CDR3 here is CASSYGGLAGAPRQETQYF. For the CDR3, the DNA is TGTGCCAGCTCGTACGGAGGACTAGCGGGGGCCCCCCGCCAAGAGACCCAGTACTTC.

This clonotype was observed a handful of times. This chain connects TRBV5-1 to TRBJ1-3, with 8 bases fitting TRBD1. V lost 8 bases and J lost 7; bases outside the gene matches: 17. The CDR3 covers 16 residues. CDR1 and CDR2 (germline): SGHRS, YFSETQ. The CDR3 DNA sequence: TGCGCCAGTACGAGGACAGGGCCAACTCCAGACAACACCATATATTTT. Residues: CASTRTGPTPDNTIYF.

This clonotype has only a few counts. The chain carries TRBV7-9 and TRBJ2-1; D may match TRBD1 or TRBD2 (5 bases each). There are 15 residues in the CDR3. Germline CDR1 and CDR2: SEHNR and FQNEAQ (reference sequence). V was pared by 5 bases and J by 0 bases, with 11 bases between. CDR3 DNA sequence: TGTGCCAGCAGCGACCGGGACGGCTCCTACAATGAGCAGTTCTTC. Its protein product is CASSDRDGSYNEQFF.

The rearrangement uses TRBV4-1 and TRBJ2-3; 9 bases fit TRBD2. Germline CDR1 and CDR2: MGHRA and YSYEKL. Trimming cost V 1 base and J 6 bases; bases outside gene matches: 8. This CDR3 has 16 amino acids. CDR3 sequence: CASSQGGGAIADTQYF. The CDR3 DNA follows: TGCGCCAGCAGCCAAGGCGGGGGGGCCATTGCGGATACGCAGTATTTT.

The rearrangement links TRBV7-9 to TRBJ2-3; D tentatively fits TRBD1 or TRBD2 (5 bases each). Per germline, CDR1 SEHNR and CDR2 FQNEAQ (reference sequence). The ends were cut back, 2 bases at V and 1 base at J, with 10 bases in the middle. The CDR3 runs to 15 residues. CDR3 sequence: CASSLQQGRTDTQYF. Here the CDR3 DNA reads TGTGCCAGCAGCTTACAGCAGGGACGCACAGATACGCAGTATTTT.

Only a few counts were recorded for this clonotype. V is TRBV29-1 and J is TRBJ2-6, with D possibly being TRBD1 (6 bases). V was cut by 6 bases and J by 0 bases, with 15 bases left in between. From germline, CDR1 is SQVTM and CDR2 ANQGSEA. This CDR3 region has 16 residues. The CDR3 DNA follows: TGCAGCGTAAGTCGGGACATCGACTCTGGGGCCAACGTCCTGACTTTC. It translates to CSVSRDIDSGANVLTF.

In its sample, this clonotype was seen a few times. The V gene is TRBV6-6, the J gene TRBJ2-5, with 7 bases fitting TRBD2. CDR3 length: 16 residues. The trim removed 5 bases at V and 3 bases at J, leaving 12 bases unmatched. Germline V lookup: CDR1 MNHNY, CDR2 SVGAGI (reference sequence). CDR3 in DNA: TGTGCCAGCAGTAAACCTAGCGGAGCCCTCGAAGAGACCCAGTACTTC. Protein sequence: CASSKPSGALEETQYF.

The J gene is TRBJ2-5, the V gene TRBV6-1, with a weak D call TRBD1 (7 bases). V lost 6 bases and J lost 2, with 19 bases in between. The CDR3 is 16 amino acids. Germline CDR1 MNHNS, CDR2 SASEGT. As DNA, the CDR3 is TGTGCCAGCAGAGTGACAGGGTTTGGGAGGCAAGAGACCCAGTACTTC. Translating gives CASRVTGFGRQETQYF.

The chain uses TRBV12-3 or TRBV12-4 and TRBJ2-5, with D possibly being TRBD1 (6 bases). CDR3 length equals 13 residues. Trimming shortened V by 5 bases and J by 3 bases, and 10 bases separated the two germline ends. This CDR3 is CASSTWTEETQYF. The CDR3, as DNA: TGTGCCAGCAGTACATGGACAGAAGAGACCCAGTACTTC.

The chain combines TRBV7-9 with TRBJ2-7, with 15 bases matching TRBD2. CDR3 length equals 18 residues. Germline V CDR1 and CDR2: SEHNR, FQNEAQ (reference sequence). V dropped 1 base and J dropped 5; count of bases not matched to a gene: 9. CDR3 amino acids: CASSLVPGLAGGSDEQYF. The CDR3 region has the DNA TGTGCCAGCAGCTTAGTACCGGGACTAGCGGGGGGAAGCGACGAGCAGTACTTC.

The chain couples TRBV11-3 to TRBJ1-2; no reliable D call. The CDR3 is made up of 14 amino acids. The germline V gene encodes CDR1 SGHNT and CDR2 YENEEA. Trimming left V 0 bases short and J 3 bases short, with 8 bases between. The CDR3, as DNA: TGTGCCAGCAGCTTAGATCCAACGGACTATGGCTACACCTTC. Amino acid sequence: CASSLDPTDYGYTF. Full variable domain (remainder filled in from reference TRBV11-3 and TRBJ1-2): EAGVVQSPRYKIIEKKQPVAFWCNPISGHNTLYWYLQNLGQGPELLIRYENEEAVDDSQLPKDRFSAERLKGVDSTLKIQPAELGDSAVYLCASSLDPTDYGYTFGSGTRLTVV.

The gene calls are TRBV29-1 and TRBJ2-7; D might be TRBD2 (6 bases). The CDR3 contains 13 residues. Trimming stripped 6 bases from V and 0 bases from J, with 12 bases between. Looked up from germline, CDR1 is SQVTM and CDR2 is ANQGSEA. CDR3 sequence reads: CSVRRDGSYEQYF. The CDR3 DNA is TGCAGCGTCAGGCGGGACGGCTCCTACGAGCAGTACTTC.

This clonotype was recorded many times. The rearrangement uses TRBV5-1 and TRBJ2-7; a possible D gene is TRBD2 (7 bases). CDR3 length: 13 residues. The ends were cut back, 6 bases at V and 5 bases at J, with 15 bases in the middle. Germline V gene sequence: CDR1 SGHRS, CDR2 YFSETQ. The CDR3 is CASNFGGLDEQYF. Here the CDR3 DNA reads TGCGCCAGCAACTTCGGGGGGCTCGACGAGCAGTACTTC.

This clonotype has a handful of counts. V usage is TRBV18 and J usage is TRBJ2-2, with D possibly being TRBD1 or TRBD2 (5 bases each). The CDR3 is 17 residues long. V was cut by 5 bases and J by 1 base, with 17 bases left in between. CDR1 and CDR2 from the germline V gene are KGHSH and LQKENI. CDR3 in DNA: TGTGCCAGCTCAATCACTGTGGGGACGGTGAACACCGGGGAGCTGTTTTTT. Protein product: CASSITVGTVNTGELFF.

The chain has TRBV27 and TRBJ2-5, with D possibly TRBD2 on 5 matching bases. Germline values: CDR1 MNHEY, CDR2 SMNVEV (reference sequence). This CDR3 has 16 residues. Trimming took 3 bases from V and 6 from J, leaving 20 bases between them. The CDR3 nucleotides read TGTGCCAGCAGTTTTTCAGAGGCGGGTCTGGGAAAGACCCAGTACTTC. Its protein product is CASSFSEAGLGKTQYF.

With regard to this clonotype: The junction differs from germline at one of its ends, possibly a read error. The gene calls are TRBV20-1 and TRBJ2-1, with D unresolved. CDR1 DFQATT and CDR2 SNEGSKA come from the germline V gene (reference sequence). The CDR3 spans 15 residues. CDR3 coding DNA: TGCAGTGCTAGAGTGTTCGACAACCCTAGGCCCGTTGGGATCTTC. Amino acid sequence: CSARVFDNPRPVGIF.

A few counts support this clonotype. The chain carries TRBV5-1 and TRBJ2-3; tentative D call: TRBD2 (6 bases). Germline values: CDR1 SGHRS, CDR2 YFSETQ. V shed 4 bases and J shed 1 base, with 10 bases lying between them. The CDR3 spans 14 residues. The CDR3 spells CASSGAGRTDTQYF. In DNA form, the CDR3 reads TGCGCCAGCAGCGGGGCGGGACGCACAGATACGCAGTATTTT.

The chain combines TRBV6-2 or TRBV6-3 with TRBJ2-7; 12 bases map to TRBD2. Germline assignment: CDR1 MNHEY and CDR2 SVGEGT. Trimming cost V 6 bases and J 3 bases; bases outside gene matches: 9. The CDR3 is 16 residues long. CDR3 bases: TGTGCCAGCAGCCGGACTAGCGGGGTCGTCCGCTACGAGCAGTACTTC. It is translated as CASSRTSGVVRYEQYF.

The rearrangement uses TRBV7-8 and TRBJ2-5; 9 bases agree with TRBD2. The CDR3 sequence is 16 residues long. The V and J ends lost 2 bases and 2 bases, in that order; junction bases with no gene match: 6. In germline, CDR1 is SGHVS, CDR2 FQNEAQ. CDR3 in DNA: TGTGCCAGCAGCTTACTTCTAGCGGGGAAACAAGAGACCCAGTACTTC. Amino acid sequence: CASSLLLAGKQETQYF.

This chain joins TRBV20-1 and TRBJ1-2; D is unresolved. Germline V gene data show CDR1 as DFQATT and CDR2 as SNEGSKA (reference sequence). Deletions cut 3 bases from V and 4 bases from J, with 21 bases between. This CDR3 comprises 16 residues. DNA for the CDR3: TGCAGTGCTAGTAATAGCGGGAGGGCCTCGTCCTATGGCTACACCTTC. This sequence encodes CSASNSGRASSYGYTF.

The chain joins TRBV11-2 to TRBJ1-2; 7 nucleotides align to TRBD1. The CDR3 is 15 residues long. Trimming took 1 base from V and 7 from J; bases not matched to a gene: 9. CDR1 is SGHAT and CDR2 is FQNNGV in the germline V gene. CDR3 nucleotide sequence: TGTGCCAGCAGCTTAGTTAGACAGGGAGTAAGTGGCTACACCTTC. It specifies CASSLVRQGVSGYTF.

This clonotype was seen only a few times. The chain links TRBV12-3 or TRBV12-4 to TRBJ2-7; D perhaps matches TRBD2 (5 bases). CDR3 length equals 14 residues. Deletions cut 8 bases from V and 6 bases from J, with 20 bases between. The CDR3 region is CASGSLTGLGEQYF. Here the CDR3 DNA reads TGTGCCAGCGGTTCCCTGACTGGACTGGGCGAGCAGTACTTC.

This clonotype was counted at least ten times. The V and J genes are TRBV29-1 and TRBJ1-1; D unclear. Germline V CDR1 and CDR2: SQVTM, ANQGSEA. The CDR3 loop spans 12 amino acids. The V end lost 0 bases, the J end lost 7 bases, and 9 bases lay between the germline ends. The CDR3 DNA sequence: TGCAGCGTTGAAGATGGTGGGAGTGAAGCTTTCTTT. Amino acids: CSVEDGGSEAFF. Full variable domain (outside the CDR3, taken from reference TRBV29-1 and TRBJ1-1): SAVISQKPSRDICQRGTSLTIQCQVDSQVTMMFWYRQQPGQSLTLIATANQGSEATYESGFVIDKFPISRPNLTFSTLTVSNMSPEDSSIYLCSVEDGGSEAFFGQGTRLTVV.

In its sample, this clonotype was seen a few times. The CDR3 is CASRVDGGAYNEQFF. The CDR3 DNA is TGTGCCAGCCGCGTAGACGGGGGGGCCTACAATGAGCAGTTCTTC. This chain connects TRBV5-6 to TRBJ2-1; 8 bases are a match to TRBD2. Germline CDR1 reads SGHDT; CDR2 reads YYEEEE. Trimming removed 7 bases from V and 2 bases from J; junction bases left unmatched: 8. The CDR3 consists of 15 residues.

This clonotype was detected ten times or more. The chain is built from TRBV6-2 or TRBV6-3 and TRBJ2-7; either TRBD1 or TRBD2 may supply D (5 bases each). The germline gives CDR1 MNHEY, CDR2 SVGEGT. V was clipped by 6 bases and J by 4 bases, with 16 bases between them. This CDR3 has 14 amino acids. The CDR3 DNA sequence: TGTGCCAGCAGACCCGGGACCAACACTTACGAGCAGTACTTC. Its translation is CASRPGTNTYEQYF.

The rearrangement links TRBV11-2 to TRBJ2-1, with 13 bases lining up with TRBD2. This CDR3 contains 17 residues. CDR1 and CDR2 from the germline V gene are SGHAT and FQNNGV. The V segment lost 2 bases and the J segment 4 bases; nucleotides outside the gene matches: 5. The CDR3 DNA sequence: TGTGCCAGCAGCTTAATCGCGACTAGCGGGGGGTACAATGAGCAGTTCTTC. Protein sequence: CASSLIATSGGYNEQFF.

This chain connects TRBV5-5 to TRBJ1-5, with no clear D. This CDR3 has 13 amino acids. Germline assignment: CDR1 SGHKS and CDR2 YYEKEE (reference sequence). Deletions cut 1 base from V and 6 bases from J, with 8 bases between. As DNA, the CDR3 is TGTGCCAGCAGCTTGTACGTTACTCAGCCCCAGCATTTT. It encodes CASSLYVTQPQHF. The entire variable domain, with the rest obtained from reference TRBV5-5 and TRBJ1-5, is as follows: DAGVTQSPTHLIKTRGQQVTLRCSPISGHKSVSWYQQVLGQGPQFIFQYYEKEERGRGNFPDRFSARQFPNYSSELNVNALLLGDSALYLCASSLYVTQPQHFGDGTRLSIL.